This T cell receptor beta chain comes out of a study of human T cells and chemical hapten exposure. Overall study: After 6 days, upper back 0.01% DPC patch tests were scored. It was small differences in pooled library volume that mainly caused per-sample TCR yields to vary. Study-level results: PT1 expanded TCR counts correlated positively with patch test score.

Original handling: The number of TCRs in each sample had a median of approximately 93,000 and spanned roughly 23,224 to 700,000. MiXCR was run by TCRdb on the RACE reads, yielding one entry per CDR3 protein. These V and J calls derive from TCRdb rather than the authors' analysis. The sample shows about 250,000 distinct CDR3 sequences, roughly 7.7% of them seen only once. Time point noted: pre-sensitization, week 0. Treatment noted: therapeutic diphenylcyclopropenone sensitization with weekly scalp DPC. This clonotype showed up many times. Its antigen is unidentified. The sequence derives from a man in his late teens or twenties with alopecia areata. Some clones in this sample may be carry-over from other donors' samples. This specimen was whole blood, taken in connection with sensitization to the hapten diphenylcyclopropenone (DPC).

CDR3 loop: CASSLAQGLNTEAFF. In DNA form, the CDR3 reads TGCGCCAGCAGCTTGGCGCAGGGTCTGAACACTGAAGCTTTCTTT. The genes are TRBV5-1 and TRBJ1-1; tentatively, D is TRBD1 (5 bases). The germline V gene has CDR1 SGHRS and CDR2 YFSETQ. This CDR3 contains 15 residues. V was shortened by 0 bases and J by 0 bases, with 9 bases between the two germline ends.